The 10 T cell receptor beta chains below come from one sample, sequenced in a study of cytomegalovirus exposure and HLA in healthy donors. The PCR was carried out with 60 Vbeta primers and 13 Jbeta primers. The assay was immunoSEQ multiplex PCR, and TCRdb's table has in-frame clones only and misses some. The sample yields around 110,000 clones, of which the top ten take up 6.8%. Sample: PBMCs. The receptors come from a man aged 35 to 55 in good health and CMV-seropositive.

The gene calls are TRBV7-9 and TRBJ2-1, with D possibly being TRBD2 (6 bases). This CDR3 is 15 amino acids long. Trimming shortened V by 4 bases and J by 2 bases, and 12 bases separated the two germline ends. The V gene's germline CDR1 is SEHNR and CDR2 FQNEAQ (reference sequence). This CDR3 reads CASSSGGFPYNEQFF. The DNA of the CDR3 is TGTGCCAGCAGCTCAGGAGGGTTTCCCTACAATGAGCAGTTCTTC. The variable domain in full, completed from reference TRBV7-9 and TRBJ2-1, reads DTGVSQNPRHKITKRGQNVTFRCDPISEHNRLYWYRQTLGQGPEFLTYFQNEAQLEKSRLLSDRFSAERPKGSFSTLEIQRTEQGDSAMYLCASSSGGFPYNEQFFGPGTRLTVL.

V usage is TRBV28 and J usage is TRBJ2-5; the match to TRBD2 covers 10 bases. Per the germline V gene, CDR1 is MDHEN and CDR2 is SYDVKM. This CDR3 has 13 amino acids. The trim removed 6 bases at V and 5 bases at J, leaving 3 bases unmatched. CDR3 in amino acids: CASRSSGSETQYF. The CDR3 DNA follows: TGTGCCAGCAGATCTAGCGGGAGTGAGACCCAGTACTTC.

The chain carries TRBV9 and TRBJ2-1, with 8 bases aligning to TRBD2. Germline V lookup: CDR1 SGDLS, CDR2 YYNGEE. The CDR3 has 16 residues. The junction had 3 bases not matched to a gene; V was cut back by 0 bases and J by 1 base. In DNA form, the CDR3 reads TGTGCCAGCAGCGTAGTATCTAGCGGGTCCTACAATGAGCAGTTCTTC. Translation gives CASSVVSSGSYNEQFF.

V gene TRBV7-8 combines with J gene TRBJ1-1; 9 bases are shared with TRBD1. In germline, CDR1 is SGHVS, CDR2 FQNEAQ. V was clipped by 6 bases and J by 3 bases; unmatched bases: 8. The CDR3 runs 15 residues. This CDR3 is CASSLRTGVDTEAFF. DNA of the CDR3: TGTGCCAGCAGTTTACGGACAGGGGTGGACACTGAAGCTTTCTTT.

The CDR3 nucleotides read TGTGCCAGCAGCTTATTGGAGGGGCCATACACTGAAGCTTTCTTT. Residues: CASSLLEGPYTEAFF. The chain couples TRBV7-8 to TRBJ1-1; D perhaps matches TRBD1 (5 bases). V was cut by 2 bases and J by 3 bases, with 13 bases left in between. Germline V gene sequence: CDR1 SGHVS, CDR2 FQNEAQ. The CDR3 length is 15 residues.

CDR3 DNA: TGCAGCGTTGAAGATTGGACAGGGGCAAGCTACACCTTC. Its translation: CSVEDWTGASYTF. This rearrangement joins TRBV29-1 to TRBJ1-2; 9 nucleotides line up with TRBD1. The CDR3 consists of 13 residues. The trim removed 0 bases at V and 9 bases at J, leaving 5 bases unmatched. Germline V gene data show CDR1 as SQVTM and CDR2 as ANQGSEA.

V gene TRBV7-2 combines with J gene TRBJ2-7; 8 bases match TRBD1. Germline lookup yields CDR1 SGHTA and CDR2 FQGNSA. The CDR3 extends over 14 amino acids. V lost 5 bases to trimming and J lost 2 bases; unmatched junction nucleotides: 5. The CDR3 sequence: CASSHRTGTYEQYF. The CDR3 DNA sequence: TGTGCCAGCAGCCACCGGACAGGGACCTACGAGCAGTACTTC. The full variable domain, in which reference TRBV7-2 and TRBJ2-7 provide the parts outside the CDR3, is GAGVSQSPSNKVTEKGKDVELRCDPISGHTALYWYRQSLGQGLEFLIYFQGNSAPDKSGLPSDRFSAERTGGSVSTLTIQRTQQEDSAVYLCASSHRTGTYEQYFGPGTRLTVT.

The chain couples TRBV19 to TRBJ2-7; D is perhaps TRBD2 (5 bases). CDR3 size: 15 residues. The germline V gene encodes CDR1 LNHDA and CDR2 SQIVND (reference sequence). Trimming left V 6 bases short and J 3 bases short, with 18 bases between. CDR3 nucleotides: TGTGCCAGTAGAGACACGGGATTGTTTTTCTACGAGCAGTACTTC. It yields the protein CASRDTGLFFYEQYF.

J is TRBJ2-4 and V is TRBV28, with TRBD2 matching over 9 bases. The germline gives CDR1 MDHEN, CDR2 SYDVKM. V was pared by 4 bases and J by 5 bases, with 6 bases of the junction left unmatched. This CDR3 contains 15 residues. Here the CDR3 DNA reads TGTGCCAGCAGTTATAGCGGGAGTCGTGAAAACATTCAGTACTTC. This encodes CASSYSGSRENIQYF. Together with reference TRBV28 and TRBJ2-4, the CDR3 gives the full variable domain: DVKVTQSSRYLVKRTGEKVFLECVQDMDHENMFWYRQDPGLGLRLIYFSYDVKMKEKGDIPEGYSVSREKKERFSLILESASTNQTSMYLCASSYSGSRENIQYFGAGTRLSVL.

The chain uses TRBV2 and TRBJ2-5; TRBD2 agrees at 10 bases. V shed 6 bases, J shed 5 bases, and the junction held 9 bases outside the gene matches. CDR1 is SNHLY, CDR2 FYNNEI, per germline. The CDR3 loop spans 15 amino acids. The chain's CDR3 is CASRQREGPRETQYF. The CDR3 DNA is TGTGCCAGCAGACAGCGGGAGGGCCCGAGGGAGACCCAGTACTTC. The full variable domain, completed using reference TRBV2 and TRBJ2-5, is EPEVTQTPSHQVTQMGQEVILRCVPISNHLYFYWYRQILGQKVEFLVSFYNNEISEKSEIFDDQFSVERPDGSNFTLKIRSTKLEDSAMYFCASRQREGPRETQYFGPGTRLLVL.